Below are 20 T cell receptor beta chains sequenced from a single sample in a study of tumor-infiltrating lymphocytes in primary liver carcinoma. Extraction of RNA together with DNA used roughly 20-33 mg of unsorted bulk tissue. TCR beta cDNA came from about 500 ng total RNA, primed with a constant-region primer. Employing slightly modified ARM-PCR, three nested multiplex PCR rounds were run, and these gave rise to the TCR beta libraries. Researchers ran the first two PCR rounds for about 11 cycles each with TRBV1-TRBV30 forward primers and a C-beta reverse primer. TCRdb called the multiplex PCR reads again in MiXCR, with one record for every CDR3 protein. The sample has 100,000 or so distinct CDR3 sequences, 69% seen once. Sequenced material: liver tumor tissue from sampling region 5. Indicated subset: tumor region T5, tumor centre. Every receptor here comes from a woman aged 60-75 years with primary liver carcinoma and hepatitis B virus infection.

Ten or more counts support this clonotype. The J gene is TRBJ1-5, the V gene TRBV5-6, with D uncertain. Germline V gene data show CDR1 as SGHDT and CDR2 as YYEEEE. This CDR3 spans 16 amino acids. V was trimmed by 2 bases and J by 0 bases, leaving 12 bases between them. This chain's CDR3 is CASSFANGYSNQPQHF. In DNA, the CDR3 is TGTGCCAGCAGCTTCGCAAACGGGTATAGCAATCAGCCCCAGCATTTT.

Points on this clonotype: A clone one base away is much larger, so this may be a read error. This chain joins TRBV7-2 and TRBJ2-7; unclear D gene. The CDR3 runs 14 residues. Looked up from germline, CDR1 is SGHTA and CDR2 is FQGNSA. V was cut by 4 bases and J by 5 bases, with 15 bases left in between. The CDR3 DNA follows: TGTGCCAGCAGCTGGGATGTACTTGGAGACGAGCAGTACTTC. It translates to CASSWDVLGDEQYF.

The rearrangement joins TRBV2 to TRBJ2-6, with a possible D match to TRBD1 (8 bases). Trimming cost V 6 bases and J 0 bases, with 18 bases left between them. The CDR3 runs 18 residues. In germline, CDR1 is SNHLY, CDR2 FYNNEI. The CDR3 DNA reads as TGTGCCAGCAGACAGGGGGGGGGTCTGTCCTCTGGGGCCAACGTCCTGACTTTC. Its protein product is CASRQGGGLSSGANVLTF.

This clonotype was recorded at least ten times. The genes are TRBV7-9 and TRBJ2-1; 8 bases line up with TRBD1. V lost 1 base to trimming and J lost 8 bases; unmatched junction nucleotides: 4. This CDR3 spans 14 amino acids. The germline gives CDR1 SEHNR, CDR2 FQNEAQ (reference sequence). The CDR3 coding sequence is TGTGCCAGCAGCTTAGGTGACAGGGGCGATGAGCAGTTCTTC. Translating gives CASSLGDRGDEQFF.

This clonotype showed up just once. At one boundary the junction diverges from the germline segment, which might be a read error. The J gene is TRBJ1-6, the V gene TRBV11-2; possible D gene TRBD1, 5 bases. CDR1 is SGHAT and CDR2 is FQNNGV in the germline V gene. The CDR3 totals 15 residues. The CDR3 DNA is TGTGCCAGCAGCTTAGAAACAGGAGGCAATTCACACTTCCACTTC. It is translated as CASSLETGGNSHFHF.

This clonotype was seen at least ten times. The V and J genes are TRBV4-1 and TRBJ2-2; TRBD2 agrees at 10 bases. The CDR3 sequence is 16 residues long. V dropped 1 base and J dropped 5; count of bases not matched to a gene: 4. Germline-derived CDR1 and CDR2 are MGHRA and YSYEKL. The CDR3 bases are TGCGCCAGCAGCCAAGGAGCGGGAGGGCCTACCGGGGAGCTGTTTTTT. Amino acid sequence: CASSQGAGGPTGELFF.

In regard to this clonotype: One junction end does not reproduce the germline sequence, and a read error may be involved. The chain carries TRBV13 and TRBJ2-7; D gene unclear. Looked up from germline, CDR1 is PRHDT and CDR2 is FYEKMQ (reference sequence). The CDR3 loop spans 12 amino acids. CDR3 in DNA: TGTGCCGGCAGCTTAGGGCCCTACGAGCAGCACTTC. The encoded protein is CAGSLGPYEQHF.

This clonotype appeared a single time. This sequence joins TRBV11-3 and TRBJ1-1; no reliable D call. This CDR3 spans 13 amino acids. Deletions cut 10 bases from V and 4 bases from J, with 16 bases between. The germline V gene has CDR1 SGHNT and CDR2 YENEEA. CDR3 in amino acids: CANTHGRVTEAFF. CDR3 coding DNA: TGTGCCAACACCCATGGTAGGGTCACTGAAGCTTTCTTT.

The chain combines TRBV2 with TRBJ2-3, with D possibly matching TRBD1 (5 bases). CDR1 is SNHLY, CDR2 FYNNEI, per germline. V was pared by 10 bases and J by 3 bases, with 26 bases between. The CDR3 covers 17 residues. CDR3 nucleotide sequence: TGTGCCAAGATCGGAAGGGGTAGATATAATGGGACAGATACGCAGTATTTT. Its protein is CAKIGRGRYNGTDTQYF.

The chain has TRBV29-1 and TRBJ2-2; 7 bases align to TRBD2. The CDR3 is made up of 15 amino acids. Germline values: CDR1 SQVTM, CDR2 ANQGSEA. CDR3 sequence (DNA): TGCAGTGTCGGACTAGTGGGAGGTGGCACCGGGGAGCTGTTTTTT. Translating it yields CSVGLVGGGTGELFF.

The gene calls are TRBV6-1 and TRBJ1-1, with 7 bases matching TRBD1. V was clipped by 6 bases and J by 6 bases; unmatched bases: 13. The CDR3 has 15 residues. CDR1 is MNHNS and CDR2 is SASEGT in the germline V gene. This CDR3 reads CASSSRRQGKAEAFF. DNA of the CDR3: TGTGCCAGCAGCAGCCGCAGACAGGGAAAAGCTGAAGCTTTCTTT.

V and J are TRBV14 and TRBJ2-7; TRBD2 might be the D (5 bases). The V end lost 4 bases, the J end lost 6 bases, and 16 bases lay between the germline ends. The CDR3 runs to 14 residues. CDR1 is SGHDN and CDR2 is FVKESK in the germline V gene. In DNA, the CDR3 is TGTGCCAGCAGCCGCGGGCCCGTAGGCTGCGAGCAGTACTTC. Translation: CASSRGPVGCEQYF.

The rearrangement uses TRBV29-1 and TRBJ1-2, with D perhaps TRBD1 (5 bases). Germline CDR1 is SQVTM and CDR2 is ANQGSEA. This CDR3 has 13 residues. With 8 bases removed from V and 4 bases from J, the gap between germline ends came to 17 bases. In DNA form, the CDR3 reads TGCAGCATTGCATCAGGGACTCTCTATGGCTACACCTTC. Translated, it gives CSIASGTLYGYTF.

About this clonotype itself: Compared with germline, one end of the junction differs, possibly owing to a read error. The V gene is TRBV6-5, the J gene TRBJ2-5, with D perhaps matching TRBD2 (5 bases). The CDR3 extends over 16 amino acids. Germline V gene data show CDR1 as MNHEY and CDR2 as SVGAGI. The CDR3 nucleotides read TGTGCCAGCACCTCCCTCTCCGGGGTTAGCCAAGAGACCCAGTATTTC. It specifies CASTSLSGVSQETQYF.

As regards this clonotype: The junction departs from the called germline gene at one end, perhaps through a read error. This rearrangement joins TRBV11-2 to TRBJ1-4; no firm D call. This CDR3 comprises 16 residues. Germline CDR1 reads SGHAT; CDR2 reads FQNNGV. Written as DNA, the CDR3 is TGTGCCAGCAGCTCAAGACCCCAAATGACTGCTGAAAGACTGTTTTTC. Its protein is CASSSRPQMTAERLFF.

The CDR3 sequence: CSVARGSGATDTQYF. The DNA for the CDR3 is TGCAGCGTTGCAAGAGGATCAGGGGCCACAGATACGCAGTATTTT. This chain uses TRBV29-1 with TRBJ2-3; a possible D gene is TRBD1 (6 bases). CDR3 length: 15 amino acids. Germline V lookup: CDR1 SQVTM, CDR2 ANQGSEA. V was trimmed by 4 bases and J by 2 bases, leaving 16 bases between them.

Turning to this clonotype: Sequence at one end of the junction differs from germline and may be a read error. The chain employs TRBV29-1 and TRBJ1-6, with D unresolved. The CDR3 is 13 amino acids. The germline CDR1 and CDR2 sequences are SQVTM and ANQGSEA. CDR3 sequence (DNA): TGTAGCGCCGGGCATGGTAGGAATTCACCCCTCCACTTT. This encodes CSAGHGRNSPLHF.

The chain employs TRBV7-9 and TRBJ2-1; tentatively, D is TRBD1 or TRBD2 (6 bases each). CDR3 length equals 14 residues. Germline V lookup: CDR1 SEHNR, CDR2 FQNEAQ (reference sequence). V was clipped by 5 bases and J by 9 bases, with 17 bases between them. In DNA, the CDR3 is TGTGCCAGCAGCCAGGGGACCGGGGGATTTGAGCAGTTCTTC. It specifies CASSQGTGGFEQFF. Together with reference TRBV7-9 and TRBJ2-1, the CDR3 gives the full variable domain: DTGVSQNPRHKITKRGQNVTFRCDPISEHNRLYWYRQTLGQGPEFLTYFQNEAQLEKSRLLSDRFSAERPKGSFSTLEIQRTEQGDSAMYLCASSQGTGGFEQFFGPGTRLTVL.

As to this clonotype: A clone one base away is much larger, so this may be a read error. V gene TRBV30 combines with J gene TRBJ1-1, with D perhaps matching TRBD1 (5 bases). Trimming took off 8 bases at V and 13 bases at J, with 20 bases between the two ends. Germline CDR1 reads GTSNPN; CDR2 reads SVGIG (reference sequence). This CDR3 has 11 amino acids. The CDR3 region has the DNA TGTGCCAGATCCGACGCAGCAGGGTGTTTCTTT. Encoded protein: CARSDAAGCFF. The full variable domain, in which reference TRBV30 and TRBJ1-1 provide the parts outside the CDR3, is SQTIHQWPATLVQPVGSPLSLECTVEGTSNPNLYWYRQAAGRGLQLLFYSVGIGQISSEVPQNLSASRPQDRQFILSSKKLLLSDSGFYLCARSDAAGCFFGQGTRLTVV.

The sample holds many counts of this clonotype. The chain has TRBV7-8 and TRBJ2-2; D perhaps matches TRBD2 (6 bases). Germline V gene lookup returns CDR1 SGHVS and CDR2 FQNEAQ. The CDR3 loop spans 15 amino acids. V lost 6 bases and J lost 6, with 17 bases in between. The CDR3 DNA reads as TGTGCCAGCAGTGACCCGGGACTTTCAGCCGGGGAGCTGTTTTTT. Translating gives CASSDPGLSAGELFF. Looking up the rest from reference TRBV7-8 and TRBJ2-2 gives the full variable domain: GAGVSQSPRYKVAKRGQDVALRCDPISGHVSLFWYQQALGQGPEFLTYFQNEAQLDKSGLPSDRFFAERPEGSVSTLKIQRTQQEDSAVYLCASSDPGLSAGELFFGEGSRLTVL.